The subject of this entry is one T cell receptor (beta chain). The ends lost 11 bases at V and 1 base at J; junction bases unmatched: 11. The CDR3 is 15 amino acids. Germline CDR1 reads MNHNS; CDR2 reads SASEGT. This PCR relied on a set of 60 Vbeta primers and 13 Jbeta primers. The assay was immunoSEQ multiplex PCR, and TCRdb's table has in-frame clones only and misses some. Counted here are 50,000 to 65,000 clones, around 75% occurring once; the ten biggest clones make up about 53%. This record belongs to a study of cytomegalovirus exposure and HLA in healthy donors. This chain uses TRBV6-1 with TRBJ1-1; 9 bases fit TRBD1. The clonotype was recovered from a man aged 50 or older in good health and CMV-seropositive. Sequenced sample: PBMCs. The chain's CDR3 is CACKPGQGWNTEAFF. Here the CDR3 DNA reads TGTGCCTGCAAACCGGGACAGGGCTGGAACACTGAAGCTTTCTTT.